Reported below is one T cell receptor beta chain. The antigen is not known. The data originate from a study of beta chain features in type 1 diabetes. Findings and limits, study-wide: Shortening of TCRB CDR3s, moderate but significant, appeared in all four CD4+ subsets of Type 1 diabetes patients.

Expressed TCRB transcripts were sequenced because the isolated RNA had all been reverse transcribed beforehand. Clones were read by immunoSEQ multiplex PCR, and TCRdb kept only the in-frame ones, dropping some. Of some 250,000 clones in the sample, roughly a tenth were seen once. This CDR3 contains 14 residues. CDR1 is SGHVS and CDR2 is FQNEAQ in the germline V gene. Trimming shortened V by 5 bases and J by 5 bases, and 15 bases separated the two germline ends. The material sequenced was naive CD4+ T cells from blood. The receptor comes from a man aged 25-40 years with type 1 diabetes. This chain connects TRBV7-8 to TRBJ2-5; D perhaps matches TRBD2 (5 bases). The DNA for the CDR3 is TGTGCCAGCAGCACGCGGACGGGGTGGGAGACCCAGTACTTC. This translates into CASSTRTGWETQYF.